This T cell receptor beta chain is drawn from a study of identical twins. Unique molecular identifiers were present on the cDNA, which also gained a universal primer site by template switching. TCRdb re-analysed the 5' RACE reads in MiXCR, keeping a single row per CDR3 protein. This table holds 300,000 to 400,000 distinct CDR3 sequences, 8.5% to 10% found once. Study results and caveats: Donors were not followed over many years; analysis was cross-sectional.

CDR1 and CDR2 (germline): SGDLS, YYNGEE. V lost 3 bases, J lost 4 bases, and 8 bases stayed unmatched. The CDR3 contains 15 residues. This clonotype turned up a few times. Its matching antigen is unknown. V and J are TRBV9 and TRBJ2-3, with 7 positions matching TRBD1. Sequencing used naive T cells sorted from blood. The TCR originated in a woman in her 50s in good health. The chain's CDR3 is CASSAEGGWPDTQYF. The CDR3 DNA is TGTGCCAGCAGCGCAGAAGGGGGCTGGCCAGATACGCAGTATTTT.